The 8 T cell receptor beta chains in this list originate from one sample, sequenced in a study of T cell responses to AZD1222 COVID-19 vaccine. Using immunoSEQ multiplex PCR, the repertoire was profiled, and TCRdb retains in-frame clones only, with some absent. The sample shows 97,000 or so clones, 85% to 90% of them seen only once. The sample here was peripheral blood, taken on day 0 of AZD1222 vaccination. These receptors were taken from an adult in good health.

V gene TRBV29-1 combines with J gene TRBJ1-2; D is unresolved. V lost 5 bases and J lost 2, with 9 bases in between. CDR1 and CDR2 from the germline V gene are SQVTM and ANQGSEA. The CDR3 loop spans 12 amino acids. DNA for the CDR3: TGCAGCGTTTATGGGTTAAACTATGGCTACACCTTC. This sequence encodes CSVYGLNYGYTF.

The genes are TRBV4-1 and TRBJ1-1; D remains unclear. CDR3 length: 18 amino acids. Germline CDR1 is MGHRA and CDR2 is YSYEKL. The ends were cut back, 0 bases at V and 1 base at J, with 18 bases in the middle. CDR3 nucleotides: TGCGCCAGCAGCCAAGATTTGCGCCTTGGGGAGCCGAACACTGAAGCTTTCTTT. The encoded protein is CASSQDLRLGEPNTEAFF.

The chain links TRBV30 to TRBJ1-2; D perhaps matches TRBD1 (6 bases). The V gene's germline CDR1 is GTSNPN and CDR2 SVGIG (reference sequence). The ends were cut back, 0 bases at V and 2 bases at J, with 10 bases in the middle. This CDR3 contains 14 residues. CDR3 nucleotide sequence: TGTGCCTGGAGTGTAAACAGGGCCAACTATGGCTACACCTTC. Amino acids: CAWSVNRANYGYTF.

For the CDR3, the DNA is TGTGCCACCAGTGACCTTGACAGGGTGTTGACCTACGAGCAGTACTTC. It is translated as CATSDLDRVLTYEQYF. J is TRBJ2-7 and V is TRBV24-1; the match to TRBD1 covers 7 bases. This CDR3 is built from 16 residues. In germline, CDR1 is KGHDR, CDR2 SFDVKD. Losses at the gene ends were 4 bases for V and 2 bases for J; bases not matched to a gene: 10.

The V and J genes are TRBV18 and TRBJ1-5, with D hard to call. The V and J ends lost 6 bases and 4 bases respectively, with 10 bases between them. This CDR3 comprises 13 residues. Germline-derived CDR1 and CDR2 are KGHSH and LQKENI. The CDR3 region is CASSRTGNQPQHF. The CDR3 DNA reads TGTGCCAGCTCGCGGACCGGTAATCAGCCCCAGCATTTT.

This CDR3 reads CASSEFLAFQETQYF. CDR3 sequence (DNA): TGTGCCAGCAGTGAGTTTTTAGCCTTCCAAGAGACCCAGTACTTC. The V call is TRBV25-1, the J call TRBJ2-5; no clear D. The ends were cut back, 3 bases at V and 1 base at J, with 12 bases in the middle. This CDR3 region has 15 residues. Germline V gene data show CDR1 as MGHDK and CDR2 as SYGVNS.

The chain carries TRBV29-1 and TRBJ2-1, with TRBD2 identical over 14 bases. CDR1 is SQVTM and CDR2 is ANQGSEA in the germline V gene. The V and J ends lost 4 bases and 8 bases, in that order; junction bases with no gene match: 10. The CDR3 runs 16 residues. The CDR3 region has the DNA TGCAGCGTTGCCCCTGGGGGGACTAGCGGGAGCTATGAGCAGTTCTTC. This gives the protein CSVAPGGTSGSYEQFF.

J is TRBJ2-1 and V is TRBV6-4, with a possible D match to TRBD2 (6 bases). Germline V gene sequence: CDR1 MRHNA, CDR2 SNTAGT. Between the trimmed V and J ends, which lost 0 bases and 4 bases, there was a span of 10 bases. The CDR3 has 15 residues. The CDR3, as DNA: TGTGCCAGCAGTGACTCATCTAGCGTATACAATGAGCAGTTCTTC. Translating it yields CASSDSSSVYNEQFF.